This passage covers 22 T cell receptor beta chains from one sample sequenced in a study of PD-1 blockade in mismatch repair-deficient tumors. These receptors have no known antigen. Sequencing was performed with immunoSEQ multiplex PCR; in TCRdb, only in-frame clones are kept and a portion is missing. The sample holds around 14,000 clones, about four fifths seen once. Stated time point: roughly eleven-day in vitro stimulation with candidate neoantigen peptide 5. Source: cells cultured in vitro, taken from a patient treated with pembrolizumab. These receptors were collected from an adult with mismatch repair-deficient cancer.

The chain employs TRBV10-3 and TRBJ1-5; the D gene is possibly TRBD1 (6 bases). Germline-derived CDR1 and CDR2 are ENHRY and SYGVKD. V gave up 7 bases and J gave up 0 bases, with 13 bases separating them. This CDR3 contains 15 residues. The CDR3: CAIINGTNSNQPQHF. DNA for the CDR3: TGTGCCATCATTAACGGGACAAATAGCAATCAGCCCCAGCATTTT.

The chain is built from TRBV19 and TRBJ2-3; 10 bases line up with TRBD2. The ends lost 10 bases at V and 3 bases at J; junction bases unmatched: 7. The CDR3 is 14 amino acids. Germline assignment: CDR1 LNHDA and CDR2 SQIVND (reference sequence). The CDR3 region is CATKPSGRTDTQYF. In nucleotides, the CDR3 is TGTGCCACGAAACCTAGCGGGAGAACAGATACGCAGTATTTT.

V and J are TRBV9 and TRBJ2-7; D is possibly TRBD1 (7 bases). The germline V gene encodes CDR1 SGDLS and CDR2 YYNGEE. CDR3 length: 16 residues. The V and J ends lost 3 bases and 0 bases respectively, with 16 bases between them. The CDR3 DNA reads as TGTGCCAGCAGCGCAGGAGGGACAGCGAGCTCCTACGAGCAGTACTTC. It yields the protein CASSAGGTASSYEQYF. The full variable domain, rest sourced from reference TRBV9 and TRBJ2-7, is DSGVTQTPKHLITATGQRVTLRCSPRSGDLSVYWYQQSLDQGLQFLIQYYNGEERAKGNILERFSAQQFPDLHSELNLSSLELGDSALYFCASSAGGTASSYEQYFGPGTRLTVT.

CDR3 residues: CASTSRLAGALDEQFF. The CDR3 bases are TGTGCCAGCACCTCTAGGTTAGCGGGAGCGTTGGATGAGCAGTTCTTC. The chain recombines TRBV5-6 with TRBJ2-1, with TRBD2 identical over 9 bases. Germline CDR1 reads SGHDT; CDR2 reads YYEEEE. After removal of 6 bases from V and 8 bases from J, the junction contained 15 bases not matched to a gene. The CDR3 covers 16 residues.

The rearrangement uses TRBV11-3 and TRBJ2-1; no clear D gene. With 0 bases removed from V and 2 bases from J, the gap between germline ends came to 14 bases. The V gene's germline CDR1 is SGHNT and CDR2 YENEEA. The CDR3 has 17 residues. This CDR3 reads CASSLELGGKTYNEQFF. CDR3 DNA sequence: TGTGCCAGCAGCTTAGAACTGGGTGGAAAAACCTACAATGAGCAGTTCTTC.

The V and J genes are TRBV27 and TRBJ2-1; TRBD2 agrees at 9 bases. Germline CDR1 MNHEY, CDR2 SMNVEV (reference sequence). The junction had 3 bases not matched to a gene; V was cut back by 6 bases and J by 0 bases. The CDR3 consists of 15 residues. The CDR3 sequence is CASSRSGSSYNEQFF. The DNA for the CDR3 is TGTGCCAGCAGCCGTAGCGGGAGCTCCTACAATGAGCAGTTCTTC.

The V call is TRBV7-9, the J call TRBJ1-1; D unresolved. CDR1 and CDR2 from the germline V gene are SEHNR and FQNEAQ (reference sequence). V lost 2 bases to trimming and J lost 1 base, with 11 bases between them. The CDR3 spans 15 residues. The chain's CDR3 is CASSLTGGWNTEAFF. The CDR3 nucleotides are TGTGCCAGCAGCTTAACGGGTGGGTGGAACACTGAAGCTTTCTTT.

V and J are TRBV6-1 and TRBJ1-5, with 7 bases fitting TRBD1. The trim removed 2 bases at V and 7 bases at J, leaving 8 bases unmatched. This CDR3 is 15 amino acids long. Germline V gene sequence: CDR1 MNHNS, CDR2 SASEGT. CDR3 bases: TGTGCCAGCAGTGAAAAGAGGCAGGGGGACCAGCCCCAGCATTTT. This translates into CASSEKRQGDQPQHF.

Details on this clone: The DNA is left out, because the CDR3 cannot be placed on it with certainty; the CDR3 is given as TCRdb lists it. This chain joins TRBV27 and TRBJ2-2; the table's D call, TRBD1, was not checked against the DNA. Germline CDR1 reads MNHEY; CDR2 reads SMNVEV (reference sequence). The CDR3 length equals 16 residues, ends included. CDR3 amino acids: CASSSSIRGGAGELFF.

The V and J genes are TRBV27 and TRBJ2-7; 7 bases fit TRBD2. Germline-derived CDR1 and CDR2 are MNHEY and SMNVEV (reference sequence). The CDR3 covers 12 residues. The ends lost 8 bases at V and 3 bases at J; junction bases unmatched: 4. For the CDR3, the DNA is TGTGCCAGCTTTGGCGGGGGCTACGAGCAGTACTTC. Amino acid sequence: CASFGGGYEQYF.

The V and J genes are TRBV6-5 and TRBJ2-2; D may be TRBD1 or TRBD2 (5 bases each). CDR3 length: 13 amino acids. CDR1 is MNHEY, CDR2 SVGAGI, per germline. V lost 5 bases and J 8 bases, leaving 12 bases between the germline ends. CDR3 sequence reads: CASSGTFSGELFF. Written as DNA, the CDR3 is TGTGCCAGCAGTGGGACGTTCTCGGGGGAGCTGTTTTTT.

CDR3 region: CATARSTYEQYF. DNA for the CDR3: TGTGCCACAGCGAGGAGCACCTACGAGCAGTACTTC. This sequence joins TRBV28 and TRBJ2-7; D is unclear. The CDR3 is made up of 12 amino acids. Germline-derived CDR1 and CDR2 are MDHEN and SYDVKM. V was shortened by 10 bases and J by 2 bases, with 12 bases between the two germline ends.

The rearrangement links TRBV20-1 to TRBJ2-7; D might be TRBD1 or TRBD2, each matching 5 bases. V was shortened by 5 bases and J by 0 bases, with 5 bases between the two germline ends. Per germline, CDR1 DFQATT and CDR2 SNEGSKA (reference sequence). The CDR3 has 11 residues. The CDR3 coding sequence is TGCAGTGCTGGGGGCTCCTACGAGCAGTACTTC. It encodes CSAGGSYEQYF.

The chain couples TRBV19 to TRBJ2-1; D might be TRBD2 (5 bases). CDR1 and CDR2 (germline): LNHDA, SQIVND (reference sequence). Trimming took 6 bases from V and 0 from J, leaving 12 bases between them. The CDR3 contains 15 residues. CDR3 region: CASRSGSSSYNEQFF. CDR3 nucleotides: TGTGCCAGTAGGAGCGGATCGAGCTCCTACAATGAGCAGTTCTTC.

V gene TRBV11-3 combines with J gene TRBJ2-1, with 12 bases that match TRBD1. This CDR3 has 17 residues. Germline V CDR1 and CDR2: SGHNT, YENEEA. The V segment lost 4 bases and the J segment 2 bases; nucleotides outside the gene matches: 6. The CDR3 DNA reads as TGTGCCAGCAGCTCTACGGGACAGGGGGCGGCCTACAATGAGCAGTTCTTC. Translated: CASSSTGQGAAYNEQFF.

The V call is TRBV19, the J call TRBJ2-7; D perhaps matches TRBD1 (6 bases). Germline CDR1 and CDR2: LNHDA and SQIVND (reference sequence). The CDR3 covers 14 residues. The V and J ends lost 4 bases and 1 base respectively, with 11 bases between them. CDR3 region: CASSTLDRSYEQYF. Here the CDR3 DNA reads TGTGCCAGTAGTACCCTCGACAGGTCCTACGAGCAGTACTTC.

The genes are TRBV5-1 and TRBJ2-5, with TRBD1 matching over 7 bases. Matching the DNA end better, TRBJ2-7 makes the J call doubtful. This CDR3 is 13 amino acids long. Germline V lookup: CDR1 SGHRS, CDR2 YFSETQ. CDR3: CASRDSLLYEQYF. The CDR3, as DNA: TGCGCCAGCCGGGACAGCCTACTTTACGAGCAGTACTTC.

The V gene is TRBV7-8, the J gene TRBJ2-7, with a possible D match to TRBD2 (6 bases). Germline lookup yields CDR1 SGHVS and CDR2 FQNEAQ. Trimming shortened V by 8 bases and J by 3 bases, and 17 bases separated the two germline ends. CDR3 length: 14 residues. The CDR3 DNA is TGTGCCAGCGGATTTACCGGGGAGGTCTACGAGCAGTACTTC. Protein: CASGFTGEVYEQYF.

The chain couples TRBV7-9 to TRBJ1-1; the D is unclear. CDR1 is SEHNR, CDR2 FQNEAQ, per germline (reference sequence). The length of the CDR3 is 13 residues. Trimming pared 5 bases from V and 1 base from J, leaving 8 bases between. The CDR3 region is CASSGTENTEAFF. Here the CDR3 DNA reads TGTGCCAGCAGCGGTACAGAGAACACTGAAGCTTTCTTT.

CDR3 protein: CASSRLGGTYEQYF. DNA for the CDR3: TGTGCCAGCAGCCGGCTGGGGGGCACCTACGAGCAGTACTTC. The rearrangement joins TRBV7-3 to TRBJ2-7; possibly TRBD1 or TRBD2 for D (6 bases each). The V and J ends lost 5 bases and 2 bases respectively, with 13 bases between them. The CDR3 sequence is 14 residues long. The V gene's germline CDR1 is SGHTA and CDR2 FQGTGA. The full variable domain, completed using reference TRBV7-3 and TRBJ2-7, is GAGVSQTPSNKVTEKGKYVELRCDPISGHTALYWYRQSLGQGPEFLIYFQGTGAADDSGLPNDRFFAVRPEGSVSTLKIQRTERGDSAVYLCASSRLGGTYEQYFGPGTRLTVT.

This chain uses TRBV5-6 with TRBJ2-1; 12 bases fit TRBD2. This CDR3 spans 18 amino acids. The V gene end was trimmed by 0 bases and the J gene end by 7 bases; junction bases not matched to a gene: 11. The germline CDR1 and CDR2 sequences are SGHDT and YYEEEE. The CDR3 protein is CASSLGGPTSGSGNEQFF. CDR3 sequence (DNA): TGTGCCAGCAGCTTGGGCGGTCCGACTAGCGGGAGTGGGAATGAGCAGTTCTTC.

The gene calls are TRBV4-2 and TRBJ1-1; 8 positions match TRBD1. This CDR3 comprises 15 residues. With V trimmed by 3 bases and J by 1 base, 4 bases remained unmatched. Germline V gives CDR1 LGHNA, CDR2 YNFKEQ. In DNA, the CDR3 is TGTGCCAGCAGCCAGCCGGGACAGGAGAACACTGAAGCTTTCTTT. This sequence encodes CASSQPGQENTEAFF.